What follows is one TCR beta chain and its context. Its antigen is still unknown. The source of the sample is a study of T cells in Graves' hyperthyroidism and ophthalmopathy. The wider study: Staff took peripheral blood when the initial diagnosis was made, before any treatment began. Overall study results and limits: In validation, the model predicted ophthalmopathy. These predictions came a median roughly 7.1 months before onset.

Among the patients, aged 18 to 65, hyperthyroidism was newly diagnosed and had lasted under 2 months. Fresh peripheral blood, around 9.2 ml of it, supplied the PBMCs. RNA transcripts gave rise to amplified TCR beta CDR3 regions. First-round RT-PCR with HTBI primers amplified the TCR CDR3 region. MiXCR, applied by TCRdb to the multiplex PCR reads, yields one record per CDR3 protein. The sample contains 700,000 to 950,000 distinct CDR3 sequences, about a third of which appear only once. The specimen sequenced was blood. This receptor was obtained from a woman between 35 and 50 years old with Graves' hyperthyroidism.

CDR3 residues: CASSLSGGLDTEAFF. CDR3 DNA: TGTGCCAGCAGTTTATCAGGGGGCTTGGACACTGAAGCTTTCTTT. The V gene is TRBV25-1, the J gene TRBJ1-1; 8 positions agree with TRBD1. The junction had 8 bases not matched to a gene; V was cut back by 5 bases and J by 3 bases. The CDR3 totals 15 residues. The germline gives CDR1 MGHDK, CDR2 SYGVNS.